A selection of T cell receptor beta chains follows, all from one sample in a study of blood T cell repertoires in COVID-19. The data were produced by immunoSEQ multiplex PCR, yet TCRdb's version contains in-frame clones alone and is incomplete. Of approximately 500,000 clones listed, 85% to 90% are singletons. Material for sequencing was PBMCs or T cells enriched from blood (not recorded which). These receptors all come from a woman between 40 and 55 years old who had recovered from COVID-19. Each CDR3 is given with its conserved first and last residue. D genes are given only for firm matches. Size is stated for part of the rows, as once, few or many counts, or as a class when the clone is expanded.

j_call v_call d_call clone_size cdr3_aa cdr3_nt
TRBJ2-7 TRBV7-9 TRBD1 once CASSLALPQGAAAYEQYF TGTGCCAGCAGCTTAGCTTTACCACAGGGGGCGGCCGCCTACGAGCAGTACTTC
TRBJ2-1 TRBV3-1/TRBV3-2 TRBD2 - CASSRIPREGPNEQFF TGTGCCAGCAGCCGGATCCCACGGGAGGGCCCCAATGAGCAGTTCTTC
TRBJ2-5 TRBV5-1 - - CASSLYQGVQETQYF TGCGCCAGCAGCTTGTACCAGGGCGTACAAGAGACCCAGTACTTC
TRBJ2-3 TRBV2 TRBD2 - CASKASGTDTQYF TGTGCCAGCAAGGCTAGCGGGACGGATACGCAGTATTTT
TRBJ1-1 TRBV7-2 - - CASSFGRASLIEAFF TGTGCCAGCAGCTTCGGCAGGGCCTCTTTAATAGAAGCTTTCTTT
TRBJ1-2 TRBV5-1 - once CASSLESVNYGYTF TGCGCCAGCAGCTTGGAATCCGTTAACTATGGCTACACCTTC
TRBJ2-2 TRBV4-1 TRBD2 - CASSQVLGLAGVNGELFF TGCGCCAGCAGCCAAGTCTTGGGGCTAGCGGGAGTAAACGGGGAGCTGTTTTTT
TRBJ1-3 TRBV19 TRBD1 - CASSIEGAMMDTIYF TGTGCCAGTAGTATCGAGGGGGCAATGATGGACACCATATATTTT
TRBJ1-1 TRBV27 - - CASSPAGNTEAFF TGTGCCAGCAGTCCAGCAGGGAACACTGAAGCTTTCTTT
TRBJ2-3 TRBV27 - - CASDTTRINTDTQYF TGTGCCAGTGATACCACGCGCATAAACACAGATACGCAGTATTTT
TRBJ2-7 TRBV6-5 - - CASSYQRASYEQYF TGTGCCAGCAGTTACCAGCGGGCCTCCTACGAGCAGTACTTC
TRBJ2-7 TRBV7-2 - - CASSLVAGANSYEQYF TGTGCCAGCAGCTTAGTGGCAGGGGCGAACTCCTACGAGCAGTACTTC
TRBJ1-3 TRBV5-1 - - CASSLALGNSGNTIYF TGCGCCAGCAGCTTGGCCCTCGGGAACTCTGGAAACACCATATATTTT
TRBJ2-1 TRBV27 - - CASSRYQGNSYNEQFF TGTGCCAGCAGCCGCTACCAGGGAAACTCCTACAATGAGCAGTTCTTC
TRBJ2-3 TRBV11-3 - - CASSLDSSGPYTDTQYF TGTGCCAGCAGCTTAGATTCGAGCGGGCCTTACACAGATACGCAGTATTTT